This T cell receptor beta chain was found in a study of OX40 agonist ivuxolimab in advanced cancers. Background for the entire study: Ivuxolimab was an agonistic, fully human IgG2 monoclonal antibody directed against OX40 (CD134), a costimulatory receptor. Intravenous ivuxolimab was administered to patients every 2 weeks at six dose levels: 0.01, 0.1, 0.3, 1.5, 3 and 10 mg/kg. Among the roughly 50 dose-escalation patients, some 19 had hepatocellular carcinoma, roughly 15 melanoma, 9 renal cell carcinoma and 9 head and neck cancer. A male proportion of 82.7% and a mean age of approximately 58 years, ranging from 23 to 79, were recorded for the dose-escalation cohort. Patients were allowed to have had prior anti-PD-1, anti-PD-L1 or anti-CTLA-4 therapy, and about 40% of the dose-escalation patients had been treated with checkpoint inhibitors. Partial responses were achieved by three dose-escalation patients, of whom one had hepatocellular carcinoma and two had cutaneous melanoma. The point of sequencing TCRbeta in the periphery was to test whether ivuxolimab changed TCR sequence diversity and drove clonal T-cell expansion. The paper covers the monotherapy dose-escalation part of the phase I ivuxolimab trial, which included N ≈ 52 patients.

Comments on this clone: What antigen it recognizes has not been identified. There are no base qualities to consult, and no much larger clone falls within one base.

What the authors observed across the whole study: Partial responders in the 0.1-3.0 mg/kg groups had among the lowest normalized peripheral clonal expansion, especially among CD8+ T cells. The antigen specificity of the peripheral T cells that underwent clonal expansion was not determined. At doses of 0.1 to 3.0 mg/kg, clonal expansion of both CD4+ and CD8+ blood T cells was observed from baseline to week 6. After ivuxolimab, CD8+ T cells had more expanded clones than CD4+ T cells on average. Low levels of normalized T-cell clonal expansion were also shown by some nonresponding patients.

Genomic DNA was isolated from the sorted cells so that the TCRbeta CDR3 region could be sequenced. The immunoSEQ Assay was used to sequence the TCRbeta CDR3 regions. The table comes from immuneACCESS by way of TCRdb, which keeps in-frame sequences with V and J called. Part of the clones is missing from these tables; in studies checked, under half for an unresolved V gene and the rest for unknown reasons. This sample is represented by roughly 60,000 clones; 86% of them were singletons. Of the sample, roughly 3% is held by the ten largest clones. The trial excluded patients who had a history of autoimmune disease or were on systemic immunosuppression. Peripheral blood for TCR sequencing was collected from all dose cohorts at baseline, on cycle 4 day 1, and on cycle 7 day 1. Samples came from an open-label, multicenter, first-in-human phase I dose-escalation trial of ivuxolimab. Adults with locally advanced or metastatic melanoma, renal cell, hepatocellular, or head and neck squamous cell carcinoma were enrolled in the trial. Before TCR sequencing, CD4+ T cells and CD8+ T cells from peripheral blood were sorted into separate populations.

Sequences were derived from CD4+ or CD8+ T cells sorted from blood, sampled in a trial of the OX40 agonist ivuxolimab. This TCR was recovered from an adult with an advanced solid tumor such as melanoma, head and neck, liver or kidney cancer.

DNA sequence: TGTGCCAGCTCACCATCCGGGACAGGGTTGCCTGAAGCTTTCTTT. Its amino acids are CASSPSGTGLPEAFF. The rearrangement combines TRBV18 with TRBJ1-1; 9 central nucleotides agree with TRBD1. The germline V gene provides CDR1 KGHSH and CDR2 LQKENI. The V end gives up 2 bases and the J end 6 bases, leaving 7 bases in the junction not matched to a gene. The CDR3 contains 15 residues, cysteine and phenylalanine counted. Only the CDR3 DNA stays, 45 bases, in frame from base 1.